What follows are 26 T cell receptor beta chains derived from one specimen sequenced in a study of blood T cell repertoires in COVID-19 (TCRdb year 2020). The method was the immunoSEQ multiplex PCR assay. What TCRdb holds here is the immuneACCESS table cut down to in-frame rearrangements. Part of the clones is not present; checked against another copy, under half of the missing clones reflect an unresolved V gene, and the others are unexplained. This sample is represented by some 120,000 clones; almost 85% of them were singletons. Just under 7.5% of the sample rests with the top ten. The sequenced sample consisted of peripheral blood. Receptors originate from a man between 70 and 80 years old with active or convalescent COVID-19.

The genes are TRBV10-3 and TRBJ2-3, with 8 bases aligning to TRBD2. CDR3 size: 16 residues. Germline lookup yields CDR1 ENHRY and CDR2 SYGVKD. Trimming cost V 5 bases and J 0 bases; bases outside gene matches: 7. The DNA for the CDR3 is TGTGCCATCAGTCGAGCGGGGACTAGGAGCACAGATACGCAGTATTTT. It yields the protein CAISRAGTRSTDTQYF.

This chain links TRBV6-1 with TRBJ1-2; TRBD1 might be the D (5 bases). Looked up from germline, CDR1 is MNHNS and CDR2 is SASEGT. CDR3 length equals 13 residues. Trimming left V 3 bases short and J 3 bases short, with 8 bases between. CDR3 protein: CASSETVDYGYTF. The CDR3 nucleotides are TGTGCCAGCAGTGAGACAGTTGACTATGGCTACACCTTC.

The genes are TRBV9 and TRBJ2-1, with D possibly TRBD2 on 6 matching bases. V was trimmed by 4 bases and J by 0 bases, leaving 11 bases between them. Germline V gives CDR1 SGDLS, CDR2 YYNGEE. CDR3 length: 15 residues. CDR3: CASSFGGSSYNEQFF. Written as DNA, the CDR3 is TGTGCCAGCAGCTTTGGGGGGAGCTCCTACAATGAGCAGTTCTTC.

In DNA, the CDR3 is TGTGCCAGCTCGCCAAACACAGGGACGAAGAATGAAAAACTGTTTTTT. The encoded protein is CASSPNTGTKNEKLFF. V usage is TRBV18 and J usage is TRBJ1-4; weak D call: TRBD1 (6 bases). The CDR3 runs 16 residues. CDR1 is KGHSH, CDR2 LQKENI, per germline. V lost 6 bases to trimming and J lost 5 bases, with 19 bases between them.

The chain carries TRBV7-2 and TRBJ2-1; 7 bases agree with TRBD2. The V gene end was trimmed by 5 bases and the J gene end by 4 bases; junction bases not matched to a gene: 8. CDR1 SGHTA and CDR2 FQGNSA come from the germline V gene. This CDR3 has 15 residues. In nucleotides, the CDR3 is TGTGCCAGCAGCCCCGGGGGGAAGTCGTACAATGAGCAGTTCTTC. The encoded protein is CASSPGGKSYNEQFF. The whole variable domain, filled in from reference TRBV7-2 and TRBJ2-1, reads GAGVSQSPSNKVTEKGKDVELRCDPISGHTALYWYRQSLGQGLEFLIYFQGNSAPDKSGLPSDRFSAERTGGSVSTLTIQRTQQEDSAVYLCASSPGGKSYNEQFFGPGTRLTVL.

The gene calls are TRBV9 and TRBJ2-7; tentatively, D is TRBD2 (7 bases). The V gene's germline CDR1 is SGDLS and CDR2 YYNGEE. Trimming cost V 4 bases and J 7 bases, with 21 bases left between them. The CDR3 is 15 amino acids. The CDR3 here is CASSPLGAGAWEQYF. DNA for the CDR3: TGTGCCAGCAGCCCCTTGGGGGCGGGAGCGTGGGAGCAGTACTTC. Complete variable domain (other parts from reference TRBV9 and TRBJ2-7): DSGVTQTPKHLITATGQRVTLRCSPRSGDLSVYWYQQSLDQGLQFLIQYYNGEERAKGNILERFSAQQFPDLHSELNLSSLELGDSALYFCASSPLGAGAWEQYFGPGTRLTVT.

CDR3 loop: CASSPGRGGHHTQYF. As DNA, the CDR3 is TGTGCCAGCAGCCCCGGGCGGGGGGGGCACCATACGCAGTATTTT. The chain joins TRBV11-3 to TRBJ2-3, with 9 bases identical to TRBD2. The trim removed 5 bases at V and 7 bases at J, leaving 10 bases unmatched. This CDR3 has 15 residues. Germline V lookup: CDR1 SGHNT, CDR2 YENEEA.

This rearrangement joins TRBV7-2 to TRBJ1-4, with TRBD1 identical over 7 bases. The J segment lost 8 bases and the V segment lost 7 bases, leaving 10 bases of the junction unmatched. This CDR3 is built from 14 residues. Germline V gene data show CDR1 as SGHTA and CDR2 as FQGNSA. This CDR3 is CASNHQGGAEKLFF. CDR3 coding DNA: TGTGCCAGCAACCATCAGGGGGGAGCCGAAAAACTGTTTTTT.

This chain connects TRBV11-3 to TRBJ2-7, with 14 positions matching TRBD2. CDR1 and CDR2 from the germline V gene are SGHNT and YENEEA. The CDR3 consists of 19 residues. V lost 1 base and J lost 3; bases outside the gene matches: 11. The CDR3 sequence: CASSLAIPFGTSGSYEQYF. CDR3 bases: TGTGCCAGCAGCTTAGCCATCCCATTCGGGACTAGCGGGAGCTACGAGCAGTACTTC.

The CDR3 sequence is CSVASGTGELFF. The CDR3 region has the DNA TGCAGCGTAGCTAGTGGTACCGGGGAGCTGTTTTTT. The gene calls are TRBV29-1 and TRBJ2-2; no clear D gene. Germline V gene data show CDR1 as SQVTM and CDR2 as ANQGSEA. The ends were cut back, 6 bases at V and 5 bases at J, with 10 bases in the middle. This CDR3 spans 12 amino acids.

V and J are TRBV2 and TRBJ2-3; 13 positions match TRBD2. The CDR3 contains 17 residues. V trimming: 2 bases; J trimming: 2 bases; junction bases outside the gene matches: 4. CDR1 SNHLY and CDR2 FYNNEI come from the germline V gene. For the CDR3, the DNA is TGTGCCAGCAGTGAACGACTAGCGGGAGGTGACACAGATACGCAGTATTTT. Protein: CASSERLAGGDTDTQYF.

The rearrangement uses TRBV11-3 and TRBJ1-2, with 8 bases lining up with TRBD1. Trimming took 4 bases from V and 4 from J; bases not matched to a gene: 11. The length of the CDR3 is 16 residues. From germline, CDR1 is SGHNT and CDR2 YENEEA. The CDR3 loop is CASSYLGQGRAYGYTF. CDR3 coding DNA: TGTGCCAGCAGCTACCTCGGACAGGGACGTGCCTATGGCTACACCTTC.

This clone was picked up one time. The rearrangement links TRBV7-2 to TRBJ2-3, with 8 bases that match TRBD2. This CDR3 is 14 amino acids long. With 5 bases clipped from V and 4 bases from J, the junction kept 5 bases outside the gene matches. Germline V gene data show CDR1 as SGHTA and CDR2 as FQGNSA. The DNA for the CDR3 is TGTGCCAGCAGCGGGGGACTAGTCGCAGATACGCAGTATTTT. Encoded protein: CASSGGLVADTQYF.

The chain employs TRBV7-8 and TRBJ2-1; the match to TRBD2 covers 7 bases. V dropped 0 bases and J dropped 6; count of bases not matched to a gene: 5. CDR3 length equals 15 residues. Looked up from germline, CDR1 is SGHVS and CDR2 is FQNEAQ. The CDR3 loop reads CASSLARWEGNEQFF. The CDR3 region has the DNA TGTGCCAGCAGCTTAGCGCGGTGGGAGGGCAATGAGCAGTTCTTC.

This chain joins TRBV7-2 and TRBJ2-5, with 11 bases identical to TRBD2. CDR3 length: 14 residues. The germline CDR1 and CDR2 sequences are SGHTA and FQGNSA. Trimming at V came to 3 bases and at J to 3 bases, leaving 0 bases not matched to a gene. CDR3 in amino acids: CASSLGLAEETQYF. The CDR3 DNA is TGTGCCAGCAGCTTGGGACTAGCGGAAGAGACCCAGTACTTC.

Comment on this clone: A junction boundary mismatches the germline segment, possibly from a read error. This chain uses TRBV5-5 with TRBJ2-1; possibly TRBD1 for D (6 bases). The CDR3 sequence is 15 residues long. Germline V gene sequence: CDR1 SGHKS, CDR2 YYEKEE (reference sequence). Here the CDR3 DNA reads TGTGCCAGCACCTTGCTAGGGGGCTCCTACAATGAGCAGTTCTTC. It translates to CASTLLGGSYNEQFF.

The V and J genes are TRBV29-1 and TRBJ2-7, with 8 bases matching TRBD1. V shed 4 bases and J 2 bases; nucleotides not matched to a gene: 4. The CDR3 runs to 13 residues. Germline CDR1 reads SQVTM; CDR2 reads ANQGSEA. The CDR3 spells CSVVRTGTYEQYF. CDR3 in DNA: TGCAGCGTTGTCAGGACAGGGACCTACGAGCAGTACTTC.

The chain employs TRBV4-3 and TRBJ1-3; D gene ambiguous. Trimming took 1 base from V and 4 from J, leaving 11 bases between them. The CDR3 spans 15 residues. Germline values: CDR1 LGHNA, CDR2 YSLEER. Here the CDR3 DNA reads TGCGCCAGCAGCCAAGTGGTGACGGGAGGAAACACCATATATTTT. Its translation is CASSQVVTGGNTIYF.

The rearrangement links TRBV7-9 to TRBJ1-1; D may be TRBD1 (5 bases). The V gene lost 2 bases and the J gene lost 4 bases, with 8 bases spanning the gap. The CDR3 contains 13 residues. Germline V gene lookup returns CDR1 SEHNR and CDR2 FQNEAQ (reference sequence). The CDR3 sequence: CASSLRGSTEAFF. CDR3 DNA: TGTGCCAGCAGCTTACGGGGGTCCACTGAAGCTTTCTTT.

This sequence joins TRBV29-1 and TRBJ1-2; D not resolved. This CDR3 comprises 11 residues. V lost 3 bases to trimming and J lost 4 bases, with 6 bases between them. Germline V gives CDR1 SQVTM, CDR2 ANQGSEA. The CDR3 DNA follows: TGCAGCGTTGACCCCGGCTATGGCTACACCTTC. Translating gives CSVDPGYGYTF.

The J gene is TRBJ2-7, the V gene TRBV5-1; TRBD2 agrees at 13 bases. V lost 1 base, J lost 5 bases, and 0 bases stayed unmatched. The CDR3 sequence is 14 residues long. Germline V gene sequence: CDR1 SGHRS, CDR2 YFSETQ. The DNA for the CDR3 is TGCGCCAGCAGCTTGACTAGCGGGGGGGACGAGCAGTACTTC. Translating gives CASSLTSGGDEQYF. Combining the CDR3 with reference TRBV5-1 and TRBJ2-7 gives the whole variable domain KAGVTQTPRYLIKTRGQQVTLSCSPISGHRSVSWYQQTPGQGLQFLFEYFSETQRNKGNFPGRFSGRQFSNSRSEMNVSTLELGDSALYLCASSLTSGGDEQYFGPGTRLTVT.

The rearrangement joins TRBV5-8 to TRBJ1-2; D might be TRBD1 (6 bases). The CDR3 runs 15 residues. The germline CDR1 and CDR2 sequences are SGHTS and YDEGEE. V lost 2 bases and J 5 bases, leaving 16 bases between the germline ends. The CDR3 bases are TGTGCCAGCAGCTTTGGGGGGGGGCCAGGATATGGCTACACCTTC. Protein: CASSFGGGPGYGYTF.

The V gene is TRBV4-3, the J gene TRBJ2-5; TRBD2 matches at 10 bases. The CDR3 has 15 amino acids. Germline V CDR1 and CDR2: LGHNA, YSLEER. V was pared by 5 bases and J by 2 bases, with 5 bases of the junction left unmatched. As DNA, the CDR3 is TGCGCCAGCAGCTCCCGGACTAGCGGACAAGAGACCCAGTACTTC. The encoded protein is CASSSRTSGQETQYF.

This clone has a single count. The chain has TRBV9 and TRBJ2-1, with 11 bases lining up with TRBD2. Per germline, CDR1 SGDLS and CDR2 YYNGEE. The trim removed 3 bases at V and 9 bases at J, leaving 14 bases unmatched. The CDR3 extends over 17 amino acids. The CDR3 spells CASSATAVAGGPGEQFF. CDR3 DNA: TGTGCCAGCAGCGCTACTGCGGTAGCGGGGGGGCCGGGTGAGCAGTTCTTC. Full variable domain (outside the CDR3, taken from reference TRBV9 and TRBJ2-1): DSGVTQTPKHLITATGQRVTLRCSPRSGDLSVYWYQQSLDQGLQFLIQYYNGEERAKGNILERFSAQQFPDLHSELNLSSLELGDSALYFCASSATAVAGGPGEQFFGPGTRLTVL.

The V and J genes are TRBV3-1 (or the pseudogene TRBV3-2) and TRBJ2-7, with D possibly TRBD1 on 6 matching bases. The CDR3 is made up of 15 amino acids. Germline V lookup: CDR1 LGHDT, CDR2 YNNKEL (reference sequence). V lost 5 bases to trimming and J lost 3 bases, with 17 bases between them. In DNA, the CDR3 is TGTGCCAGCAGCACCCGTGACAGGCCTTACTACGAGCAGTACTTC. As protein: CASSTRDRPYYEQYF.

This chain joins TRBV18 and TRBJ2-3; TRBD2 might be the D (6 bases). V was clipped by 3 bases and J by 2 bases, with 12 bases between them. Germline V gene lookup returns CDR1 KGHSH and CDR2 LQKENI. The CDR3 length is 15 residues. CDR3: CASSPTAGPTDTQYF. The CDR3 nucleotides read TGTGCCAGCTCACCGACGGCGGGGCCCACAGATACGCAGTATTTT.